The next 18 T cell receptor beta chains were all read from a single sample in a study of T-cell memory formation after mild COVID-19. One entry per CDR3 protein, called by TCRdb with MiXCR from the 5' RACE reads. Of about 560,000 distinct CDR3 sequences in the sample, approximately 18% were seen once. The sequenced material came from PBMCs or a T cell subset sorted from them (not recorded which). These receptors were collected from an adult woman who had mild COVID-19 (a few samples of this study predate the infection). Cell type and time point are not known.

This clonotype came up a few times. The chain links TRBV6-1 to TRBJ1-1, with 7 bases that match TRBD1. V was pared by 6 bases and J by 5 bases, with 6 bases of the junction left unmatched. The CDR3 has 13 amino acids. The germline V gene encodes CDR1 MNHNS and CDR2 SASEGT. The CDR3 DNA reads as TGTGCCAGCAGCGACCTACAGGGGACTGAAGCTTTCTTT. This codes for CASSDLQGTEAFF.

V is TRBV29-1 and J is TRBJ2-7; no definite D call. The CDR3 runs to 13 residues. The V and J ends lost 4 bases and 0 bases respectively, with 10 bases between them. In germline, CDR1 is SQVTM, CDR2 ANQGSEA. CDR3 amino acids: CSVGGPSSYEQYF. The CDR3 coding sequence is TGCAGCGTTGGCGGCCCGAGCTCCTACGAGCAGTACTTC.

This clonotype appeared a few times. In DNA, the CDR3 is TGCAGTGCTCCACAGGTGAGCTCCTACAATGAGCAGTTCTTC. Translated: CSAPQVSSYNEQFF. The rearrangement links TRBV20-1 to TRBJ2-1; D perhaps matches TRBD1 (5 bases). Trimming left V 5 bases short and J 0 bases short, with 11 bases between. Germline V CDR1 and CDR2: DFQATT, SNEGSKA (reference sequence). This CDR3 is 14 amino acids long.

This clonotype was found a few times. The genes are TRBV5-1 and TRBJ2-5; tentatively, D is TRBD2 (6 bases). V lost 4 bases and J 1 base, leaving 20 bases between the germline ends. The V gene's germline CDR1 is SGHRS and CDR2 YFSETQ. This CDR3 region has 17 residues. CDR3 sequence: CASSIIPGLGGQETQYF. The DNA for the CDR3 is TGCGCCAGCAGCATTATTCCGGGACTTGGGGGCCAAGAGACCCAGTACTTC.

The chain employs TRBV10-3 and TRBJ1-2; D is possibly TRBD1 (5 bases). Trimming pared 4 bases from V and 6 bases from J, leaving 15 bases between. Germline V lookup: CDR1 ENHRY, CDR2 SYGVKD. CDR3 length: 14 amino acids. The CDR3: CAISAMPGEHGYTF. The DNA of the CDR3 is TGTGCCATCAGTGCTATGCCGGGGGAACATGGCTACACCTTC.

A few counts support this clonotype. V is TRBV6-5 and J is TRBJ2-1; D might be TRBD1 (6 bases). Between the trimmed V and J ends, which lost 5 bases and 4 bases, there was a span of 15 bases. The length of the CDR3 is 15 residues. The V gene's germline CDR1 is MNHEY and CDR2 SVGAGI. CDR3 sequence (DNA): TGTGCCAGCAGTACCGACAGGATTTCATACAATGAGCAGTTCTTC. Amino acids: CASSTDRISYNEQFF.

This chain links TRBV3-1 with TRBJ2-5, with D possibly being TRBD1 or TRBD2 (6 bases each). The ends were cut back, 1 base at V and 0 bases at J, with 15 bases in the middle. The germline V gene encodes CDR1 LGHDT and CDR2 YNNKEL (reference sequence). CDR3 length: 17 amino acids. In DNA form, the CDR3 reads TGTGCCAGCAGCCAAGGCTTAGGGGGGCGGAACCAAGAGACCCAGTACTTC. It yields the protein CASSQGLGGRNQETQYF.

The chain has TRBV5-1 and TRBJ2-2, with D perhaps matching TRBD2 (5 bases). CDR3 length: 15 residues. The V gene's germline CDR1 is SGHRS and CDR2 YFSETQ. The ends were cut back, 6 bases at V and 1 base at J, with 13 bases in the middle. Written as DNA, the CDR3 is TGCGCCAGCACCTTAAGGACTGGGAACACCGGGGAGCTGTTTTTT. It translates to CASTLRTGNTGELFF.

This clonotype was found a few times. The gene calls are TRBV29-1 and TRBJ2-5; 7 bases map to TRBD2. CDR1 and CDR2 from the germline V gene are SQVTM and ANQGSEA. The CDR3 covers 14 residues. Germline trimming cut 5 bases from V and 5 bases from J; bases unmatched to any gene: 11. The DNA of the CDR3 is TGCAGCGTTCTTAGGAGGGAGGGCCAGGAGACCCAGTACTTC. Translation gives CSVLRREGQETQYF.

The V call is TRBV27, the J call TRBJ1-5; D call uncertain. The CDR3 totals 14 residues. V lost 5 bases to trimming and J lost 2 bases, with 10 bases between them. Per germline, CDR1 MNHEY and CDR2 SMNVEV (reference sequence). This CDR3 is CASSAFGGNQPQHF. Written as DNA, the CDR3 is TGTGCCAGCAGTGCCTTCGGGGGCAATCAGCCCCAGCATTTT.

The chain is built from TRBV7-9 and TRBJ2-2; no clear D gene. This CDR3 comprises 15 residues. Trimming shortened V by 3 bases and J by 1 base, and 9 bases separated the two germline ends. Germline V gene sequence: CDR1 SEHNR, CDR2 FQNEAQ (reference sequence). The CDR3 spells CASSFRELNTGELFF. The CDR3 DNA reads TGTGCCAGCAGCTTCAGAGAGCTGAACACCGGGGAGCTGTTTTTT.

This clonotype was detected a few times. The rearrangement links TRBV6-1 to TRBJ2-1; maybe TRBD2 (6 bases). The CDR3 runs 14 residues. The germline V and J ends were trimmed by 4 bases and 1 base, with 8 bases remaining between them. Germline-derived CDR1 and CDR2 are MNHNS and SASEGT. CDR3 bases: TGTGCCAGCAGTGGTGGGGGGTCCTACAATGAGCAGTTCTTC. Amino acids: CASSGGGSYNEQFF.

This clonotype was seen a few times. The V call is TRBV20-1, the J call TRBJ2-3; 7 nucleotides align to TRBD1. Germline V lookup: CDR1 DFQATT, CDR2 SNEGSKA (reference sequence). With V trimmed by 4 bases and J by 0 bases, 4 bases remained unmatched. This CDR3 has 14 amino acids. The CDR3 is CSAIGQVSTDTQYF. CDR3 nucleotide sequence: TGCAGTGCTATAGGACAGGTTAGCACAGATACGCAGTATTTT.

This clonotype came up a few times. The rearrangement links TRBV20-1 to TRBJ2-7, with 10 bases matching TRBD2. This CDR3 comprises 14 residues. CDR1 and CDR2 from the germline V gene are DFQATT and SNEGSKA (reference sequence). The V gene end was trimmed by 5 bases and the J gene end by 2 bases; junction bases not matched to a gene: 6. The CDR3 loop is CSASSSGGTYEQYF. In DNA form, the CDR3 reads TGCAGTGCTTCGAGTAGCGGGGGGACCTACGAGCAGTACTTC.

The chain recombines TRBV7-6 with TRBJ1-1; D possibly corresponds to TRBD1 (5 bases). V gave up 1 base and J gave up 6 bases, with 9 bases separating them. The CDR3 sequence is 13 residues long. In germline, CDR1 is SGHVS, CDR2 FNYEAQ. DNA of the CDR3: TGTGCCAGCAGCTTAGTTAGGGGCGCTGAAGCTTTCTTT. Amino acid sequence: CASSLVRGAEAFF.

This sequence joins TRBV20-1 and TRBJ2-1, with 8 bases lining up with TRBD1. V was pared by 5 bases and J by 4 bases, with 4 bases of the junction left unmatched. CDR3 length: 13 amino acids. Germline V gene sequence: CDR1 DFQATT, CDR2 SNEGSKA (reference sequence). In DNA form, the CDR3 reads TGCAGTGCTTCCCGGGACAGGTACAATGAGCAGTTCTTC. This encodes CSASRDRYNEQFF.

The rearrangement links TRBV4-1 to TRBJ1-4; D is ambiguous. This CDR3 spans 16 amino acids. In germline, CDR1 is MGHRA, CDR2 YSYEKL. Trimming removed 1 base at V and 0 bases at J, with 9 bases between. The CDR3 DNA follows: TGCGCCAGCAGCCAAGCGCGACACACAACTAATGAAAAACTGTTTTTT. Translation gives CASSQARHTTNEKLFF.

This clonotype was counted only a few times. The chain recombines TRBV12-3 or TRBV12-4 with TRBJ1-1; D is undetermined. CDR3 length equals 14 residues. V lost 2 bases and J 1 base, leaving 8 bases between the germline ends. The CDR3 DNA sequence: TGTGCCAGCAGTTTAATAGGGAAGAACACTGAAGCTTTCTTT. Translation gives CASSLIGKNTEAFF.